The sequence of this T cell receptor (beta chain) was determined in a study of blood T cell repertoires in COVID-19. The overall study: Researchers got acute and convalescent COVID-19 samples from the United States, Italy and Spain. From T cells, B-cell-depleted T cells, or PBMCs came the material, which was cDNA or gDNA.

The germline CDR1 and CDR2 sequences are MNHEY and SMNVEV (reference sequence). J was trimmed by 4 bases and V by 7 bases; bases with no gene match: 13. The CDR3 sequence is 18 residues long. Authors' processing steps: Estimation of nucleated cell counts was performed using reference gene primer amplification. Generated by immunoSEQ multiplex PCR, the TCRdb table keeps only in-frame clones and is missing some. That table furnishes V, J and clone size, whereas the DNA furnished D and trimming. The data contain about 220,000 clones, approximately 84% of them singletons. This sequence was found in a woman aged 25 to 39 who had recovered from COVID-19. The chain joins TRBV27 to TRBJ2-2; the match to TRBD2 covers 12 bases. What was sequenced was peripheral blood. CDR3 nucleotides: TGTGCCAGCACGGGACAGGGAGGACTAGCGGGATTCACCGGGGAGCTGTTTTTT. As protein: CASTGQGGLAGFTGELFF.